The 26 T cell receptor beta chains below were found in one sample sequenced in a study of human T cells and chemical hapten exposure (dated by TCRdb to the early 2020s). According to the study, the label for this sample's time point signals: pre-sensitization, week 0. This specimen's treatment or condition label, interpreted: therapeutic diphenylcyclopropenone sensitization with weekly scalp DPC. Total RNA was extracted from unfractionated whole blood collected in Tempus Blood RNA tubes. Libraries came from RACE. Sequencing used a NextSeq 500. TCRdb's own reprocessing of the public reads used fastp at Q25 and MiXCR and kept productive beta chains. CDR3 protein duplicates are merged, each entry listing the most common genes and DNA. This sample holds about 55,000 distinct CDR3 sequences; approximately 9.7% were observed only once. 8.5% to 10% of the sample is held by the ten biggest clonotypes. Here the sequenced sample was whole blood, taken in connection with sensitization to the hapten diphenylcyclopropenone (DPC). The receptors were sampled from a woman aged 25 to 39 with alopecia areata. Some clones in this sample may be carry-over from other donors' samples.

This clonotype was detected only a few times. CDR3 DNA: TGCGCCAGCAGCGCGATCCGGGACAGGGGAACCATTAGCTACGAGCAGTACTTC. Encoded protein: CASSAIRDRGTISYEQYF. The gene calls are TRBV5-1 and TRBJ2-7; TRBD1 matches 10 bases. Per the germline V gene, CDR1 is SGHRS and CDR2 is YFSETQ. There are 18 residues in the CDR3. The junction had 16 bases not matched to a gene; V was cut back by 4 bases and J by 3 bases.

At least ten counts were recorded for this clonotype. The CDR3 nucleotides are TGCGCCAGCAGCTACACGGACAGGGGGACCGGGGAGCTGTTTTTT. Protein: CASSYTDRGTGELFF. The rearrangement links TRBV5-1 to TRBJ2-2; 10 bases match TRBD1. The CDR3 has 15 residues. CDR1 and CDR2 from the germline V gene are SGHRS and YFSETQ. With 3 bases clipped from V and 5 bases from J, the junction kept 4 bases outside the gene matches.

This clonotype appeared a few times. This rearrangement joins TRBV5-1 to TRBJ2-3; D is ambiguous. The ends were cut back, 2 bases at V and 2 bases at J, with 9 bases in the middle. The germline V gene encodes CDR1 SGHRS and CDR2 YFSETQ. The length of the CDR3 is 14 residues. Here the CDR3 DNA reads TGCGCCAGCAGCTTCCTGTCCTACACAGATACGCAGTATTTT. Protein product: CASSFLSYTDTQYF.

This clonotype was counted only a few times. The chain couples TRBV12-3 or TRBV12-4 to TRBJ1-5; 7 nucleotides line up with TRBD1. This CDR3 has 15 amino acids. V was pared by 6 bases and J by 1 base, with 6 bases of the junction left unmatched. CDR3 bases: TGTGCCAGCAGCTATACAGGGGAGAGCAATCAGCCCCAGCATTTT. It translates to CASSYTGESNQPQHF.

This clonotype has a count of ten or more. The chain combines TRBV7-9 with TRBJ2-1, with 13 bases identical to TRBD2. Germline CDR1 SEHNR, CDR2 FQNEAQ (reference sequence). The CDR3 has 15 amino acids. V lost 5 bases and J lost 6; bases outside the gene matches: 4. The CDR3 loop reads CASSPGLAGTNEQFF. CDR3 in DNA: TGTGCCAGCAGCCCGGGACTAGCGGGGACCAATGAGCAGTTCTTC.

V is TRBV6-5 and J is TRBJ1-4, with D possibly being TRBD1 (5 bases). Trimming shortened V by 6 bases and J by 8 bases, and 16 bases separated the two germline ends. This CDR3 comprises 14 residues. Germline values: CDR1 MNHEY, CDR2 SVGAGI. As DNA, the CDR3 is TGTGCCAGCAGCCTTGCGGCAGGGTGGGAAAAACTGTTTTTT. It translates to CASSLAAGWEKLFF.

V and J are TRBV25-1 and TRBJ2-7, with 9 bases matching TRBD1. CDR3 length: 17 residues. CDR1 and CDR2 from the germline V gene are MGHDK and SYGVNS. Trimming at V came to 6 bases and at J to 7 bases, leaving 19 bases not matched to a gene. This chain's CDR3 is CASRIPLGQGTRGEQYF. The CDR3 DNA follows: TGTGCCAGCAGAATTCCTCTGGGACAGGGAACGAGAGGAGAGCAGTACTTC.

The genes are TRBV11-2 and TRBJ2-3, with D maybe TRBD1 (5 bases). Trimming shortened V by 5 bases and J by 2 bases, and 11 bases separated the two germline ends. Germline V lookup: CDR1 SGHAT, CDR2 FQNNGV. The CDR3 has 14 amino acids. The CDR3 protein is CASSPGYSTDTQYF. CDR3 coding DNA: TGTGCCAGCAGCCCAGGGTACTCCACAGATACGCAGTATTTT.

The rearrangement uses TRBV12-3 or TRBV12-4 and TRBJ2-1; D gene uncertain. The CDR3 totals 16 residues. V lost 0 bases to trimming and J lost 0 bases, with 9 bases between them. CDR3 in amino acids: CASSLAPRSSYNEQFF. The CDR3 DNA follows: TGTGCCAGCAGTTTAGCGCCCAGGAGCTCCTACAATGAGCAGTTCTTC.

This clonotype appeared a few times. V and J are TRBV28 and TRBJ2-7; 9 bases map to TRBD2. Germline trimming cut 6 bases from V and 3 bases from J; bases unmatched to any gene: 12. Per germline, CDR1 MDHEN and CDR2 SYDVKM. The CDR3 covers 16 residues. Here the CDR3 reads CASSRDAGGLVYEQYF. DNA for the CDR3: TGTGCCAGCAGCCGAGACGCGGGGGGGCTAGTCTACGAGCAGTACTTC.

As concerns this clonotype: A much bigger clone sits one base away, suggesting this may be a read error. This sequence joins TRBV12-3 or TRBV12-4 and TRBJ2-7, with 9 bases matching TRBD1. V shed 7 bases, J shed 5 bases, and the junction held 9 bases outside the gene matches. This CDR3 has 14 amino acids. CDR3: CASTPTGGSDEQYF. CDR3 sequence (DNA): TGTGCCAGCACCCCGACAGGGGGTTCCGACGAGCAGTACTTC.

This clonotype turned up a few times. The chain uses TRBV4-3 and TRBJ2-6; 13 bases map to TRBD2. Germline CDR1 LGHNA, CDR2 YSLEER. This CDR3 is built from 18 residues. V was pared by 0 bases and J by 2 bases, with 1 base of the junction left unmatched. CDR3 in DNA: TGCGCCAGCAGCCAAGAACTAGCGGGGGGGCCTGGGGCCAACGTCCTGACTTTC. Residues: CASSQELAGGPGANVLTF.

As DNA, the CDR3 is TGTGCCAGCAGTGAATACCGGTGGCCCGAGTTCTTC. This sequence encodes CASSEYRWPEFF. This chain uses TRBV25-1 with TRBJ2-1, with unresolved D. The CDR3 runs 12 residues. V lost 0 bases and J 14 bases, leaving 11 bases between the germline ends. Germline V gives CDR1 MGHDK, CDR2 SYGVNS.

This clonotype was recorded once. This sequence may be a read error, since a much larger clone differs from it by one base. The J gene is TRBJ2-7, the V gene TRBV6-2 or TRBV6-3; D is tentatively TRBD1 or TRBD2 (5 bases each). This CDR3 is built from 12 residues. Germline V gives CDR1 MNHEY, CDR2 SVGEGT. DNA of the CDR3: TGTGCCAGCAACGAGGGGCTCGACGAGCAGTGCTTC. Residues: CASNEGLDEQCF.

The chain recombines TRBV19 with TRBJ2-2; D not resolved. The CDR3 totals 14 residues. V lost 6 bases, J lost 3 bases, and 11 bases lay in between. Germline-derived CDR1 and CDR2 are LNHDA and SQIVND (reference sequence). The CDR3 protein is CASRSVAHTGELFF. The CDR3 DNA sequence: TGTGCCAGTAGGTCGGTGGCGCACACCGGGGAGCTGTTTTTT.

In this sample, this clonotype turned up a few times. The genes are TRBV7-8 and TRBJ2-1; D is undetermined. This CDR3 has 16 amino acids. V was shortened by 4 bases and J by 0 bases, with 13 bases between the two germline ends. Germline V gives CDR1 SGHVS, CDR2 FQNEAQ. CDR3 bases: TGTGCCAGCAGCTCCAGGACCTCAAGCTCCTACAATGAGCAGTTCTTC. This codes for CASSSRTSSSYNEQFF. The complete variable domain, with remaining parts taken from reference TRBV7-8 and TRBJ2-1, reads GAGVSQSPRYKVAKRGQDVALRCDPISGHVSLFWYQQALGQGPEFLTYFQNEAQLDKSGLPSDRFFAERPEGSVSTLKIQRTQQEDSAVYLCASSSRTSSSYNEQFFGPGTRLTVL.

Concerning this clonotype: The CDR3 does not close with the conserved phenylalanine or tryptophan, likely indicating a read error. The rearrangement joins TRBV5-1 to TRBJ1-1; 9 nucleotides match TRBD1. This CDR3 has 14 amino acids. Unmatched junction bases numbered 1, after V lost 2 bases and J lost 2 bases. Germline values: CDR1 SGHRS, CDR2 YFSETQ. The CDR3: CASSLQGANTEAFL. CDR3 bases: TGCGCCAGCAGCTTACAGGGGGCTAACACTGAAGCTTTCCTT.

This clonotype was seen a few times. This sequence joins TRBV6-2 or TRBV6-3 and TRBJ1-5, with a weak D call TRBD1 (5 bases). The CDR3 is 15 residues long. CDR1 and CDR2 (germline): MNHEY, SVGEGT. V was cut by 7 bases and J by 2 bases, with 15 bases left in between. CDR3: CASNRRGGGNQPQHF. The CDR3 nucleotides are TGTGCCAGCAACCGGAGGGGAGGGGGCAATCAGCCCCAGCATTTT.

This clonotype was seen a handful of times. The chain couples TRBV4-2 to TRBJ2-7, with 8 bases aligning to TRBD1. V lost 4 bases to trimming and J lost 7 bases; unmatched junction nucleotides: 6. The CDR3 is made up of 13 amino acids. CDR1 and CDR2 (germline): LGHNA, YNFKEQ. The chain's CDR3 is CASSRNRGSEQYF. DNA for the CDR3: TGTGCCAGCAGCCGCAACAGGGGGAGTGAGCAGTACTTC.

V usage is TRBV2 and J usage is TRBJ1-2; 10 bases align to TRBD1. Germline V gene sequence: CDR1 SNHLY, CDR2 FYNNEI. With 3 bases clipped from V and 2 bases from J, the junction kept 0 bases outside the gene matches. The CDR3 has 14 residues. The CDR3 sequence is CASSEGQGNYGYTF. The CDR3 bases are TGTGCCAGCAGTGAGGGACAGGGGAACTATGGCTACACCTTC.

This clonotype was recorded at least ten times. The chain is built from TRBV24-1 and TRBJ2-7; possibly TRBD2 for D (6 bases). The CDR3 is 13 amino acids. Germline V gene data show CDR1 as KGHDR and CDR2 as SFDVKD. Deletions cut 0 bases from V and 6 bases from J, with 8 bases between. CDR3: CATSDLNGGEQYF. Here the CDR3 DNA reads TGTGCCACCAGTGATTTGAACGGGGGCGAGCAGTACTTC.

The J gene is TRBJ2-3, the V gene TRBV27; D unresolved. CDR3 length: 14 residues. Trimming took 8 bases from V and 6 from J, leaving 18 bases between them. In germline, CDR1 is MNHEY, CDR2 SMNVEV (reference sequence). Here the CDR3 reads CASFSGFWWDTQYF. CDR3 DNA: TGTGCCAGCTTCTCCGGCTTTTGGTGGGATACGCAGTATTTT.

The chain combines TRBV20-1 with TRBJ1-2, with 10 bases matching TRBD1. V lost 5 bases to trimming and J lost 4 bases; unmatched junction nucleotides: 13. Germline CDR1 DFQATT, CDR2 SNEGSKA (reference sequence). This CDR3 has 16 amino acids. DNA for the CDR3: TGCAGTGCTCTACCCGGGACAGGGGATATCGGCTATGGCTACACCTTC. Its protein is CSALPGTGDIGYGYTF.

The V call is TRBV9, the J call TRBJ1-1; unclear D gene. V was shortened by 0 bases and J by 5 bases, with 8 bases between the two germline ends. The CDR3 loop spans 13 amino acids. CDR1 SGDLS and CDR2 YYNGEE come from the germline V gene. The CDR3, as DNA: TGTGCCAGCAGCGTAGGGAGGGCAACTGAAGCTTTCTTT. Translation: CASSVGRATEAFF.

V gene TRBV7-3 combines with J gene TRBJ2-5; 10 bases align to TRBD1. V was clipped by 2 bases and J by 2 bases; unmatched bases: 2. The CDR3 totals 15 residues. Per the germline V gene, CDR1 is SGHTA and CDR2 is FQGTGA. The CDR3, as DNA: TGTGCCAGCAGCTTAGGGACAGGGGATCAAGAGACCCAGTACTTC. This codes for CASSLGTGDQETQYF.

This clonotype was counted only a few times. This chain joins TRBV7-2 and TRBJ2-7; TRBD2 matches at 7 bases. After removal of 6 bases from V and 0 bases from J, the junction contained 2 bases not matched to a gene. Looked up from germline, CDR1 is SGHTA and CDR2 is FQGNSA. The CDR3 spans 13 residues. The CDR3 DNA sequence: TGTGCCAGCAGTCTAGCGGACTCCTACGAGCAGTACTTC. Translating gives CASSLADSYEQYF. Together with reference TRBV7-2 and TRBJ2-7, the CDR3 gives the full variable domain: GAGVSQSPSNKVTEKGKDVELRCDPISGHTALYWYRQSLGQGLEFLIYFQGNSAPDKSGLPSDRFSAERTGGSVSTLTIQRTQQEDSAVYLCASSLADSYEQYFGPGTRLTVT.